What follows is one T cell receptor (beta chain) and its context. What it recognizes is unknown. A sample-barcoded 5' primer and a J-beta primer mix were used in a second PCR of about 7 to 12 cycles. Tags on each cDNA molecule came from a template-switch adaptor with 12 random nucleotides. TCRdb itself ran the 5' RACE reads through MiXCR, one entry per CDR3 protein. The sample includes about 800,000 distinct CDR3 sequences, approximately 25% seen only once; the top ten take 3.7%. Germline CDR1 is SQVTM and CDR2 is ANQGSEA. This CDR3 is built from 13 residues. The sample belongs to a study of blood T cells in healthy people across ages. Whole-study results and caveats: Measured against age, TCR beta diversity per million T cells decreased in a roughly linear manner.

Each sample yielded at least 7 million isolated PBMCs. The same sample was also used in a study of T cells of mothers and their children. That work contributes: Related mother and child pairs showed slightly greater overlap (not significant) than unrelated pairs did.

The chain joins TRBV29-1 to TRBJ2-5; 11 bases are shared with TRBD2. The J call could be wrong; TRBJ2-7 is a better fit for the DNA end. The sequence came from a boy younger than 18 in good health. What was sequenced was blood. CDR3 loop: CSVDLTSGVEQYF. The CDR3 DNA is TGCAGCGTTGACCTGACTAGCGGGGTCGAGCAGTACTTC.